The 5 T cell receptor beta chains below all came from one sample that was sequenced in a study of blood T cell repertoires in COVID-19. The table came from immunoSEQ multiplex PCR; TCRdb's copy has only in-frame clones and leaves some out. The table includes more than 200,000 clones, 84% detected once. The sequencing input was peripheral blood. The receptors were gathered from a man between 60 and 70 years old with acute or convalescent COVID-19.

V and J are TRBV19 and TRBJ1-3; TRBD1 is a possible D gene (5 bases). The CDR3 sequence is 17 residues long. Germline V CDR1 and CDR2: LNHDA, SQIVND (reference sequence). V was shortened by 3 bases and J by 0 bases, with 15 bases between the two germline ends. The chain's CDR3 is CASSMMSRQTSGNTIYF. In DNA form, the CDR3 reads TGTGCCAGTAGTATGATGTCTCGACAGACCTCTGGAAACACCATATATTTT.

V usage is TRBV5-8 and J usage is TRBJ1-3; D call uncertain. Between the trimmed V and J ends, which lost 1 base and 2 bases, there was a span of 19 bases. The CDR3 is made up of 18 amino acids. Germline CDR1 and CDR2: SGHTS and YDEGEE. CDR3 protein: CASSLPRKRGGPGNTIYF. The CDR3 DNA reads TGTGCCAGCAGCTTGCCTCGGAAACGGGGAGGCCCTGGAAACACCATATATTTT.

The count of this clone is one. This chain joins TRBV7-3 and TRBJ2-1; no clear D gene. The CDR3 contains 15 residues. Germline values: CDR1 SGHTA, CDR2 FQGTGA. The V gene lost 2 bases and the J gene lost 3 bases, with 11 bases spanning the gap. CDR3 region: CASSLGPPVYNEQFF. The CDR3 region has the DNA TGTGCCAGCAGCTTAGGGCCTCCAGTCTACAATGAGCAGTTCTTC. Full variable domain (remainder filled in from reference TRBV7-3 and TRBJ2-1): GAGVSQTPSNKVTEKGKYVELRCDPISGHTALYWYRQSLGQGPEFLIYFQGTGAADDSGLPNDRFFAVRPEGSVSTLKIQRTERGDSAVYLCASSLGPPVYNEQFFGPGTRLTVL.

The chain has TRBV13 and TRBJ1-1; D remains ambiguous. Trimming shortened V by 6 bases and J by 4 bases, and 9 bases separated the two germline ends. CDR3 length: 12 residues. CDR1 is PRHDT, CDR2 FYEKMQ, per germline (reference sequence). For the CDR3, the DNA is TGTGCCAGCAGTCTCTGGAGCACTGAAGCTTTCTTT. Protein product: CASSLWSTEAFF.

The J gene is TRBJ2-1, the V gene TRBV3-1 (or the pseudogene TRBV3-2); 12 nucleotides line up with TRBD2. V lost 4 bases to trimming and J lost 4 bases; unmatched junction nucleotides: 8. Germline CDR1 and CDR2: LGHDT and YNNKEL (reference sequence). This CDR3 contains 17 residues. In DNA form, the CDR3 reads TGTGCCAGCAGCCGCCAGGTGGGGACTAGCGGGTACAATGAGCAGTTCTTC. This sequence encodes CASSRQVGTSGYNEQFF.